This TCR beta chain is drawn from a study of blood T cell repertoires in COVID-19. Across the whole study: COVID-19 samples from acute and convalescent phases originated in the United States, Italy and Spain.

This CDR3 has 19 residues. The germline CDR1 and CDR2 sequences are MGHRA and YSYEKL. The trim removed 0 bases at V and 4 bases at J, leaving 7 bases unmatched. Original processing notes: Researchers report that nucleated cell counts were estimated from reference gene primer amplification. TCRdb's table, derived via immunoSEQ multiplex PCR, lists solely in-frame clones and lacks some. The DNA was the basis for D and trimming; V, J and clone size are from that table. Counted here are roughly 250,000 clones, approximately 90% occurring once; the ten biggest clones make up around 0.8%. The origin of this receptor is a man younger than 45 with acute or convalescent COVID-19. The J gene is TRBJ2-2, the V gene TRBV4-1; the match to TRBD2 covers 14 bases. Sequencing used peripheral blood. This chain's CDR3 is CASSQEGLAGVKGTGELFF. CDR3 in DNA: TGCGCCAGCAGCCAAGAGGGACTAGCGGGAGTGAAGGGCACCGGGGAGCTGTTTTTT.